The 4 T cell receptor beta chains listed next were all sequenced from one sample in a study of T-cell memory formation after mild COVID-19. A single record per CDR3 protein comes from TCRdb applying MiXCR to the 5' RACE reads. The sample shows around 340,000 distinct CDR3 sequences, about a sixth of them seen only once. Sequences were obtained from PBMCs or a T cell subset sorted from them (not recorded which). These receptors were taken from a man aged 18 to 29 who had mild COVID-19 (a few samples of this study predate the infection). Cell type and time point are not known.

In its sample, this clonotype was seen a few times. The V call is TRBV6-2 or TRBV6-3, the J call TRBJ1-1; D gene uncertain. Germline CDR1 is MNHEY and CDR2 is SVGEGT. Trimming removed 2 bases from V and 1 base from J, with 5 bases in between. This CDR3 region has 13 residues. The chain's CDR3 is CASSYIPNTEAFF. CDR3 bases: TGTGCCAGCAGTTACATCCCGAACACTGAAGCTTTCTTT.

V usage is TRBV7-9 and J usage is TRBJ2-2; the D is unclear. Germline V lookup: CDR1 SEHNR, CDR2 FQNEAQ (reference sequence). V was cut by 6 bases and J by 6 bases, with 17 bases left in between. The CDR3 has 15 amino acids. CDR3 loop: CASRPLFPPSGELFF. CDR3 DNA: TGTGCCAGCAGACCCCTGTTCCCCCCCTCCGGGGAGCTGTTTTTT.

This chain uses TRBV27 with TRBJ2-1; D is uncertain. The ends were cut back, 7 bases at V and 5 bases at J, with 18 bases in the middle. Germline V CDR1 and CDR2: MNHEY, SMNVEV (reference sequence). This CDR3 spans 15 amino acids. CDR3: CASISLTSLDNEQFF. Written as DNA, the CDR3 is TGTGCCAGCATTTCTCTCACCAGCTTGGACAATGAGCAGTTCTTC.

The rearrangement joins TRBV10-3 to TRBJ2-1; TRBD1 matches at 12 bases. The CDR3 totals 15 residues. V gave up 6 bases and J gave up 7 bases; unmatched junction bases: 7. CDR1 is ENHRY and CDR2 is SYGVKD in the germline V gene. The CDR3 DNA follows: TGTGCCATCAGGAGGGACAGGGGGCGGTTGAATGAGCAGTTCTTC. Translating gives CAIRRDRGRLNEQFF.